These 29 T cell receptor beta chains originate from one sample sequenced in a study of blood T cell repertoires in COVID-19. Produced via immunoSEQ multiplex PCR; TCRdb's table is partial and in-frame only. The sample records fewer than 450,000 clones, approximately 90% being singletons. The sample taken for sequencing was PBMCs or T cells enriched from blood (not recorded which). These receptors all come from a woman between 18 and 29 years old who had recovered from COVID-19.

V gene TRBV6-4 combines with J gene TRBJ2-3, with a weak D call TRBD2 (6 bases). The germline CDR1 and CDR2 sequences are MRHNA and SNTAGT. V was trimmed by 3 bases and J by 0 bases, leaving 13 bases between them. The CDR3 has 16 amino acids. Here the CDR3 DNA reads TGTGCCAGCAGTGAGGGGAGGACCCTTAGCACAGATACGCAGTATTTT. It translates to CASSEGRTLSTDTQYF.

The CDR3 spells CASSLRQTNTEAFF. DNA for the CDR3: TGTGCCAGCAGCCTGAGACAGACGAACACTGAAGCTTTCTTT. This chain uses TRBV21-1 with TRBJ1-1; TRBD1, as called in the table, went unchecked against the DNA. TRBV21-1 is noted as a pseudogene. The CDR3 runs to 14 residues.

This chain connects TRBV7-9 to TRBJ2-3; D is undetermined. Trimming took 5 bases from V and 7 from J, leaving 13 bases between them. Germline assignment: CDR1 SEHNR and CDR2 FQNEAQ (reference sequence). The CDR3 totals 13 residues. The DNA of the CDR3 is TGTGCCAGCAGCCCAGGTGCAGCTTATACGCAGTATTTT. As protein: CASSPGAAYTQYF.

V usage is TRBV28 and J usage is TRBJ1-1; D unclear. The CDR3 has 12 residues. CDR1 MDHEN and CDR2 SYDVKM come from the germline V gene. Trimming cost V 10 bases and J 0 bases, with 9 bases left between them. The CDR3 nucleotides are TGTGCCACCCAGTCCGTGAACACTGAAGCTTTCTTT. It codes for CATQSVNTEAFF.

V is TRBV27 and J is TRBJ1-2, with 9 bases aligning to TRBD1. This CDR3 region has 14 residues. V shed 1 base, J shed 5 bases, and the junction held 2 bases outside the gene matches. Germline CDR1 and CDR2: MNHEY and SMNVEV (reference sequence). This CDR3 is CASSLYGQGYGYTF. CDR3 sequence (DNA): TGTGCCAGCAGTTTATATGGACAGGGGTATGGCTACACCTTC.

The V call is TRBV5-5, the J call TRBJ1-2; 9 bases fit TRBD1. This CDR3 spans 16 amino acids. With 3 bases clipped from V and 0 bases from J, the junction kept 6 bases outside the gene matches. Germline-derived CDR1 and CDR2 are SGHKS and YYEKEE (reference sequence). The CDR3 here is CASSSGQGAPNYGYTF. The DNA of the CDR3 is TGTGCCAGCAGCTCGGGACAGGGTGCCCCTAACTATGGCTACACCTTC.

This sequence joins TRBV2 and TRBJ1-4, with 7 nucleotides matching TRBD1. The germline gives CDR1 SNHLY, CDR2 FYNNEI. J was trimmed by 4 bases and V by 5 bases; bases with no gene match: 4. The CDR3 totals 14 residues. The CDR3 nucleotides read TGTGCCAGCAGTTCACAGGGGAGTAATGAAAAACTGTTTTTT. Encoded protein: CASSSQGSNEKLFF.

The CDR3 here is CAWSPVESAYEQYF. The CDR3 bases are TGTGCCTGGAGTCCCGTGGAGTCCGCTTACGAGCAGTACTTC. The chain has TRBV30 and TRBJ2-7; D not resolved. The CDR3 is 14 residues long. Germline V gene lookup returns CDR1 GTSNPN and CDR2 SVGIG (reference sequence). The V gene lost 2 bases and the J gene lost 4 bases, with 15 bases spanning the gap.

The chain's CDR3 is CASSQTQGLGNTIYF. For the CDR3, the DNA is TGTGCCAGCAGCCAAACCCAGGGGCTGGGAAACACCATATATTTT. The chain has TRBV3-1 (or the pseudogene TRBV3-2) and TRBJ1-3; D possibly corresponds to TRBD1 (6 bases). The CDR3 contains 15 residues. CDR1 LGHDT and CDR2 YNNKEL come from the germline V gene (reference sequence). V dropped 2 bases and J dropped 4 bases, with 12 bases sitting between them.

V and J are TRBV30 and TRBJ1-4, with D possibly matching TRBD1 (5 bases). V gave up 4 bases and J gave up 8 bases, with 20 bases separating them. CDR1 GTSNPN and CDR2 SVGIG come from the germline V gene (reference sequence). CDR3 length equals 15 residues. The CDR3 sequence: CAWIPWGGAGEKLFF. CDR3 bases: TGTGCCTGGATTCCCTGGGGAGGGGCGGGAGAAAAACTGTTTTTT. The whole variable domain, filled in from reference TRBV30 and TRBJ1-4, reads SQTIHQWPATLVQPVGSPLSLECTVEGTSNPNLYWYRQAAGRGLQLLFYSVGIGQISSEVPQNLSASRPQDRQFILSSKKLLLSDSGFYLCAWIPWGGAGEKLFFGSGTQLSVL.

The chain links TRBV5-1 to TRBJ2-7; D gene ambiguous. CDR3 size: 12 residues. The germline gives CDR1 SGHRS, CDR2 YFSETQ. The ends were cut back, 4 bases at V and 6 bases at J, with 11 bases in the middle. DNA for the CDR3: TGCGCCAGCAGCCCCGACTGGTCCGAGCAGTACTTC. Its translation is CASSPDWSEQYF.

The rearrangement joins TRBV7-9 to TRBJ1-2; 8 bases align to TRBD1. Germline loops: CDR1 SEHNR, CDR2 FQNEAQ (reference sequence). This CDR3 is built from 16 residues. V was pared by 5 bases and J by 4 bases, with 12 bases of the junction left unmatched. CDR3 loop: CASSPSGLRGPYGYTF. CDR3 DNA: TGTGCCAGCAGCCCCTCCGGCCTCAGGGGGCCCTATGGCTACACCTTC. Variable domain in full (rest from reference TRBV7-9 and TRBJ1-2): DTGVSQNPRHKITKRGQNVTFRCDPISEHNRLYWYRQTLGQGPEFLTYFQNEAQLEKSRLLSDRFSAERPKGSFSTLEIQRTEQGDSAMYLCASSPSGLRGPYGYTFGSGTRLTVV.

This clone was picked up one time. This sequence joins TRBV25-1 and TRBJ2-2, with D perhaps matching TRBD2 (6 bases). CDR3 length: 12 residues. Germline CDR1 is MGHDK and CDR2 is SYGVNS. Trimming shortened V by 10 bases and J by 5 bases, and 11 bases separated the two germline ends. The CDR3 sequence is CATSRGTGELFF. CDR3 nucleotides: TGTGCCACCTCTCGGGGGACCGGGGAGCTGTTTTTT.

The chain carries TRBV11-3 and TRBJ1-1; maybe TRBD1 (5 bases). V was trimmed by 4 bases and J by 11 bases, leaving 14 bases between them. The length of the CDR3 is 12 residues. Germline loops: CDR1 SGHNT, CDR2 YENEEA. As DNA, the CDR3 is TGTGCCAGCAGCTCAGAGGGGTCAGGGGCTTTCTTT. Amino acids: CASSSEGSGAFF.

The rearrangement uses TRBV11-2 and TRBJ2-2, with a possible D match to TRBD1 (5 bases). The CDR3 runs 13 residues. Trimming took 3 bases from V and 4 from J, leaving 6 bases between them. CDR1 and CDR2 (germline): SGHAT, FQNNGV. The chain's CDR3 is CASSFRATGELFF. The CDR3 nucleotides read TGTGCCAGCAGCTTCAGGGCCACCGGGGAGCTGTTTTTT.

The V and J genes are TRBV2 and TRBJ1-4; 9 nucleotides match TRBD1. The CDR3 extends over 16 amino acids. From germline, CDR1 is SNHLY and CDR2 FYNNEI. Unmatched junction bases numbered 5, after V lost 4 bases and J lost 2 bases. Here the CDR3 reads CASSVQGARTNEKLFF. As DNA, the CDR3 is TGTGCCAGCAGTGTACAGGGGGCGCGCACTAATGAAAAACTGTTTTTT.

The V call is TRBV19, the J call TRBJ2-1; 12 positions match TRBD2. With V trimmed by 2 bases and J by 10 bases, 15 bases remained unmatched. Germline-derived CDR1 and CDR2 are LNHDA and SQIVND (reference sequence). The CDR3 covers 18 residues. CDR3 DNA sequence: TGTGCCAGTAGTATAAACCAAAGACTAGCGGGGGCCCTCGGGGAGCAGTTCTTC. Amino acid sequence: CASSINQRLAGALGEQFF. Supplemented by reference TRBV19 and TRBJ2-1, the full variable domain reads DGGITQSPKYLFRKEGQNVTLSCEQNLNHDAMYWYRQDPGQGLRLIYYSQIVNDFQKGDIAEGYSVSREKKESFPLTVTSAQKNPTAFYLCASSINQRLAGALGEQFFGPGTRLTVL.

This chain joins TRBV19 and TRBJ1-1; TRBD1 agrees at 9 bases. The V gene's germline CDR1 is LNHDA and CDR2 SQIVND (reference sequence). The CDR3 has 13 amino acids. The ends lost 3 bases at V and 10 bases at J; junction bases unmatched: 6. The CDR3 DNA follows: TGTGCCAGTAGTATCAAATTGGGACAGGGAGCTTTCTTT. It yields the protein CASSIKLGQGAFF.

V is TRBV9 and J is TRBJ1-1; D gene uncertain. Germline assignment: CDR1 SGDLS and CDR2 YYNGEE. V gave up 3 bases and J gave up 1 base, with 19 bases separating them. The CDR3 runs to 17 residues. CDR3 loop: CASSAPGKGGRNTEAFF. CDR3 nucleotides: TGTGCCAGCAGCGCCCCTGGGAAAGGAGGCCGGAACACTGAAGCTTTCTTT.

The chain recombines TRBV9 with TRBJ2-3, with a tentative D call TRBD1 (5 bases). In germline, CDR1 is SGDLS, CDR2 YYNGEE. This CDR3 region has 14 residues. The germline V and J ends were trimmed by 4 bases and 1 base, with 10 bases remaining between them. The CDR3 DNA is TGTGCCAGCAGCCTTTGGGGCGGCACAGATACGCAGTATTTT. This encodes CASSLWGGTDTQYF.

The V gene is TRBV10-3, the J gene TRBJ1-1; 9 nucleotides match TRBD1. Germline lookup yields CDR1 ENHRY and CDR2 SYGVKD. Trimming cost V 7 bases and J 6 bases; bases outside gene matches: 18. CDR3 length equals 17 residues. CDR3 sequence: CAITPRVRGQGIPEAFF. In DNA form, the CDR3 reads TGTGCCATCACCCCGAGGGTACGTGGACAGGGGATACCTGAAGCTTTCTTT.

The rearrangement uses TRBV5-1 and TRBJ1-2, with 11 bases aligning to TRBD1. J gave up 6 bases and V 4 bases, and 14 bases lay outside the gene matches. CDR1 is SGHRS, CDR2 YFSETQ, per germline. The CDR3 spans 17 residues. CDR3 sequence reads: CASSTYPAGQGGNGYTF. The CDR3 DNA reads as TGCGCCAGCAGCACATATCCGGCGGGACAGGGGGGAAATGGCTACACCTTC.

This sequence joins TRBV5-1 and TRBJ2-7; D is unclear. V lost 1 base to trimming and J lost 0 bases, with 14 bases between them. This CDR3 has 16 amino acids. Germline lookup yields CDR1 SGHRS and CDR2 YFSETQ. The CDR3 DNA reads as TGCGCCAGCAGCTTGTCTGGGCAGGCCGTCTCCTACGAGCAGTACTTC. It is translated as CASSLSGQAVSYEQYF.

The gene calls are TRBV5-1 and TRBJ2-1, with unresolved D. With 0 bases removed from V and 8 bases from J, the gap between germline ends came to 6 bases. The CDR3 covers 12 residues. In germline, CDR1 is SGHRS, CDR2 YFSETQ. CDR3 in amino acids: CASSLVRDEQFF. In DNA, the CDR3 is TGCGCCAGCAGCTTGGTGCGTGATGAGCAGTTCTTC.

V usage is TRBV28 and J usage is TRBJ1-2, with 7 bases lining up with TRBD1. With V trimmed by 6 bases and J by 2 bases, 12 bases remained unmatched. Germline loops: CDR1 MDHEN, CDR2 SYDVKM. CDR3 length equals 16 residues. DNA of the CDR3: TGTGCCAGCAGCCTACCGGGGACAGATTTAAACTATGGCTACACCTTC. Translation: CASSLPGTDLNYGYTF.

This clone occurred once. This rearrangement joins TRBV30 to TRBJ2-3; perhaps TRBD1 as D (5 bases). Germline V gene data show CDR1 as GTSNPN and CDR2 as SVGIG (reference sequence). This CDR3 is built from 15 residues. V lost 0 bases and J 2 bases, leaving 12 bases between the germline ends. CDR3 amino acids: CAWSVFTGPTDTQYF. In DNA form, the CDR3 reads TGTGCCTGGAGTGTATTCACAGGCCCCACAGATACGCAGTATTTT. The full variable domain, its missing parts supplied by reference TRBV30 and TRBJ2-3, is SQTIHQWPATLVQPVGSPLSLECTVEGTSNPNLYWYRQAAGRGLQLLFYSVGIGQISSEVPQNLSASRPQDRQFILSSKKLLLSDSGFYLCAWSVFTGPTDTQYFGPGTRLTVL.

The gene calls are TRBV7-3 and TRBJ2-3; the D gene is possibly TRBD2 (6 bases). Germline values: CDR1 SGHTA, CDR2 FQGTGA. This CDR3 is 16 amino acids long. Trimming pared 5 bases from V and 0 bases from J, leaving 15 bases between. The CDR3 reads CASSPRDGTSTDTQYF. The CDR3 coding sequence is TGTGCCAGCAGCCCCCGGGACGGGACTAGCACAGATACGCAGTATTTT. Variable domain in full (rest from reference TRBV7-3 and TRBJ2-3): GAGVSQTPSNKVTEKGKYVELRCDPISGHTALYWYRQSLGQGPEFLIYFQGTGAADDSGLPNDRFFAVRPEGSVSTLKIQRTERGDSAVYLCASSPRDGTSTDTQYFGPGTRLTVL.

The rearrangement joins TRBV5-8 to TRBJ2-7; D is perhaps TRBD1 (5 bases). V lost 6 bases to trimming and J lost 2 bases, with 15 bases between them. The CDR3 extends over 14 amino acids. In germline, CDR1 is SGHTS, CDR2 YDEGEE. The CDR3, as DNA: TGTGCCAGCACCTTTAGAGACAGACCCTACGAGCAGTACTTC. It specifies CASTFRDRPYEQYF.

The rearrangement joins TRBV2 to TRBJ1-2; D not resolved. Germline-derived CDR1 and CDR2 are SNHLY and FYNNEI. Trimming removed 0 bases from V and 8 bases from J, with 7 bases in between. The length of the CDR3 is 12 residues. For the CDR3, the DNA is TGTGCCAGCAGTGAAGCGGCATACGGCTACACCTTC. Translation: CASSEAAYGYTF. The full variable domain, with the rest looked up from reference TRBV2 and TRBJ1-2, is EPEVTQTPSHQVTQMGQEVILRCVPISNHLYFYWYRQILGQKVEFLVSFYNNEISEKSEIFDDQFSVERPDGSNFTLKIRSTKLEDSAMYFCASSEAAYGYTFGSGTRLTVV.